The present T cell receptor beta chain was sequenced within a study of shared clonotypes between healthy human individuals. Overall study: CD4 naive and memory got three plates each, CD8 naive two, CD8 memory one. Overall study findings and caveats: Rarefaction revealed incomplete sorted-subset sequencing despite large depth. Between a few donors, naive CD4 clonotypes were shared at a level of about 5%. Larger estimated richness was generally seen in naive subsets than in memory subsets.

The CDR3 totals 15 residues. V was trimmed by 6 bases and J by 2 bases, leaving 13 bases between them. Germline V CDR1 and CDR2: MNHEY, SMNVEV (reference sequence). On this clone: Its antigen is not known.

Using immunoSEQ multiplex PCR, the repertoire was profiled, and TCRdb retains in-frame clones only, with some absent. The sample contains 850,000 to 1,200,000 clones, roughly 75% of which appear only once. This sequence was found in a man in his late teens or twenties in good health. The specimen sequenced was memory CD4+ T cells sorted from blood. Subset of the sample: CD45RA-negative fraction. The chain uses TRBV27 and TRBJ1-4, with D perhaps matching TRBD1 (5 bases). Here the CDR3 DNA reads TGTGCCAGCAGCCGGCAATGGGGCACTAATGAAAAACTGTTTTTT. Residues: CASSRQWGTNEKLFF.